The 8 T cell receptor beta chains listed next were all sequenced from one sample in a study of OX40 agonist ivuxolimab in advanced cancers. Repertoires were generated with immunoSEQ multiplex PCR, while TCRdb's copy carries only in-frame clones and drops some. Seen here are 100,000 to 150,000 clones, approximately 90% observed once, and the top ten hold approximately 1%. The specimen comprised CD4+ or CD8+ T cells sorted from blood, sampled in a trial of the OX40 agonist ivuxolimab. All receptors come from an adult with an advanced solid tumor such as melanoma, head and neck, liver or kidney cancer.

This chain uses TRBV15 with TRBJ2-1; no reliable D call. Deletions cut 5 bases from V and 9 bases from J, with 8 bases between. Germline V gene sequence: CDR1 LNHNV, CDR2 YYDKDF (reference sequence). This CDR3 has 11 amino acids. In nucleotides, the CDR3 is TGTGCCACCAGCGAAATGCGTGAGCAGTTCTTC. Amino acids: CATSEMREQFF.

The genes are TRBV2 and TRBJ1-1, with TRBD1 as a possible D gene (6 bases). The CDR3 totals 15 residues. The germline V gene encodes CDR1 SNHLY and CDR2 FYNNEI. Trimming took 7 bases from V and 1 from J, leaving 16 bases between them. The CDR3: CASIRQSGANTEAFF. The DNA for the CDR3 is TGTGCCAGCATAAGGCAATCAGGGGCGAACACTGAAGCTTTCTTT.

V and J are TRBV7-3 and TRBJ2-3; D is perhaps TRBD1 (6 bases). The V gene lost 8 bases and the J gene lost 5 bases, with 14 bases spanning the gap. The germline V gene encodes CDR1 SGHTA and CDR2 FQGTGA. The CDR3 runs to 13 residues. CDR3 loop: CASGQGSQDTQYF. CDR3 DNA sequence: TGTGCCAGCGGGCAGGGGTCGCAAGATACGCAGTATTTT. Supplemented by reference TRBV7-3 and TRBJ2-3, the full variable domain reads GAGVSQTPSNKVTEKGKYVELRCDPISGHTALYWYRQSLGQGPEFLIYFQGTGAADDSGLPNDRFFAVRPEGSVSTLKIQRTERGDSAVYLCASGQGSQDTQYFGPGTRLTVL.

The CDR3, as DNA: TGTGCCACGGACCCTCCCGCGGGAAATGAAAAACTGTTTTTT. The encoded protein is CATDPPAGNEKLFF. The chain combines TRBV6-1 with TRBJ1-4; no definite D call. The germline V and J ends were trimmed by 10 bases and 5 bases, with 17 bases remaining between them. The CDR3 loop spans 14 amino acids. Germline CDR1 MNHNS, CDR2 SASEGT.

The chain joins TRBV29-1 to TRBJ2-1, with D possibly matching TRBD2 (6 bases). V was shortened by 4 bases and J by 7 bases, with 14 bases between the two germline ends. The CDR3 covers 13 residues. Germline CDR1 reads SQVTM; CDR2 reads ANQGSEA. Written as DNA, the CDR3 is TGCAGCGTTGTAGGAGGGGCGGGTAATGAGCAGTTCTTC. Its translation: CSVVGGAGNEQFF.

This chain links TRBV10-3 with TRBJ1-1; D might be TRBD1 (5 bases). Germline CDR1 is ENHRY and CDR2 is SYGVKD. The CDR3 consists of 13 residues. V was shortened by 6 bases and J by 1 base, with 9 bases between the two germline ends. CDR3 protein: CAIRGQGNTEAFF. CDR3 coding DNA: TGTGCCATCAGGGGGCAAGGGAACACTGAAGCTTTCTTT.

The chain combines TRBV7-2 with TRBJ2-7; D assignment may be TRBD1 or TRBD2 (5 bases each). The germline V gene encodes CDR1 SGHTA and CDR2 FQGNSA. Trimming took 6 bases from V and 2 from J, leaving 11 bases between them. The CDR3 totals 13 residues. The CDR3 reads CASRRDGAYEQYF. CDR3 sequence (DNA): TGTGCCAGCAGGAGGGACGGGGCCTACGAGCAGTACTTC.

The table lists this clone with a count of one. This sequence joins TRBV28 and TRBJ1-4, with D maybe TRBD1 (6 bases). CDR1 MDHEN and CDR2 SYDVKM come from the germline V gene. The CDR3 spans 16 residues. V dropped 6 bases and J dropped 5 bases, with 19 bases sitting between them. CDR3 amino acids: CASSQLQGTNNEKLFF. As DNA, the CDR3 is TGTGCCAGCAGCCAACTCCAGGGGACCAACAATGAAAAACTGTTTTTT.